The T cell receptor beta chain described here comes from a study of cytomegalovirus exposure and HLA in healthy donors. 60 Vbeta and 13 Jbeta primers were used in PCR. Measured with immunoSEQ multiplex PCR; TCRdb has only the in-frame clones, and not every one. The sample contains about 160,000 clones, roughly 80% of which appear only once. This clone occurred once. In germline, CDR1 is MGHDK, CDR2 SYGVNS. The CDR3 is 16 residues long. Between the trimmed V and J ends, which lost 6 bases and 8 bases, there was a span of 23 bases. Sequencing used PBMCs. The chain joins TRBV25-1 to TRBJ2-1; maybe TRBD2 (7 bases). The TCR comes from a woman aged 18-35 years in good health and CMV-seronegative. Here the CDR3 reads CASRPLGGGSRDEQFF. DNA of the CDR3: TGTGCCAGCAGACCCCTCGGGGGCGGGAGCCGGGATGAGCAGTTCTTC.